This TCR beta chain was captured in a study of blood T cell repertoires in COVID-19. Turning to the study itself: Sites in the United States, Italy and Spain provided acute and convalescent COVID-19 samples.

The method was immunoSEQ multiplex PCR; TCRdb's version includes in-frame clones alone and lacks a portion of them. Of roughly 100,000 clones listed, around 79% are singletons. CDR1 and CDR2 from the germline V gene are SGHRS and YFSETQ. The CDR3 is made up of 15 amino acids. As concerns this clone: Compared with germline, one end of the junction differs, possibly owing to a read error.

Sequencing input: peripheral blood. The chain recombines TRBV5-1 with TRBJ2-3; 8 nucleotides line up with TRBD2. The source is a woman older than 75 with active or convalescent COVID-19. The CDR3, as DNA: TGTGCCAGCAGCCTCAGCGGGAGTGGGTCAGATACGCAGTATTTT. This gives the protein CASSLSGSGSDTQYF.